This T cell receptor (beta chain) originates from a study of early T cells in non-severe SARS-CoV-2 infection (dated by TCRdb to about 2021). A note on the overall study: TCR sequencing used bulk RNA from unsorted whole blood, so alpha and beta chains could not be paired.

The study was a case-control design nested within a healthcare worker cohort in London, UK, with weekly nasopharyngeal swab PCR tests and blood sampling. Healthcare workers were recruited during the week of the UK lockdown, between 23 and 31 March 2020, and followed weekly for up to roughly 15 weeks. Points the paper makes about the study in general: VDJdb matching was skewed toward anti-spike CD8 responses, so virus-specific expansions were likely underestimated and private and CD4 specificities were missed.

The library was prepared using 5' RACE. The listed sequencing device is NextSeq 500. Unique molecular identifiers were attached to individual cDNA molecules in the TCR library protocol so that sequencing error and PCR bias could be corrected. Both TCR alpha and beta chains were sequenced, and tight co-correlation was observed between alpha and beta sequence abundances in each sample. For the original study's pipeline: Decombinator V4 was used to annotate TCR sequences for V gene, J gene and CDR3. TCRs were defined as expanded if a significant change between any two time points was detected under a Poisson model with p below 0.0001. Abundances of TCRs were expressed as counts per million after normalisation to the total number of TCRs sequenced in each sample. TRAV1-2 paired with TRAJ12, TRAJ20 or TRAJ33 defined MAIT TCRs, while TRAV10 paired with TRAJ18 defined iNKT TCRs. VDJdb, accessed on 1 November 2021, was searched for TCRs annotated for CMV, EBV and SARS-CoV-2, and TCRs annotated for more than one antigen were excluded. TCRdb's own reprocessing of the public reads used fastp at Q25 and MiXCR and kept productive beta chains. Every CDR3 protein is listed once, alongside the most common genes and DNA of its rows. These V and J calls originate from TCRdb's pipeline instead of the authors' own analysis. A total of 30,000 to 40,000 distinct CDR3 sequences appear in this sample, roughly 7.1% of them only once. The ten largest clones take up 10% to 15% of the sample.

Here V drops 4 bases and J drops 6 bases, and the junction holds 4 bases not matched to any gene. As encoded in the germline V gene, CDR1 is MDHEN while CDR2 is SYDVKM. The CDR3 holds 14 amino acids from the cysteine to the phenylalanine. The read is trimmed to its CDR3 DNA, 42 bases read in frame from base 1. This clonotype came up many times. Its cognate antigen has yet to be identified. No base qualities exist here, and no much larger clone lies one base off it. The material was whole blood, obtained at baseline. The receptor was derived from an adult who was a healthcare worker with PCR-confirmed SARS-CoV-2 infection or an uninfected control (not recorded which). The chain is made from TRBV28 and TRBJ2-3; 10 bases in the junction line up with TRBD2. This receptor has the CDR3 CASSYPGLADTQYF. The DNA sequence is as follows: TGTGCCAGCAGTTACCCGGGACTAGCGGATACGCAGTATTTT.